This T cell receptor (beta chain) was retrieved from a study of cytomegalovirus exposure and HLA in healthy donors (dated by TCRdb to between 2016 and 2019). At the level of the whole study: In an earlier analysis of some 550 of the donors, about 260 Gb of sequence data and 90 million to 120 million unique TCR beta sequences from about 190 million T cells were reported. Roughly 300 gigabases of sequencing data and some 85 million unique TCR sequences were included in an early release covering around 600 HLA-typed donors. Of the 398 genotyped donors, approximately 83% fell in the genetic ancestry cluster associated with self-reported Caucasian donors. The study was designed to test whether signatures of past pathogen exposure could be identified by cataloging public T cell receptors. The T cell repertoires of under 750 subjects were profiled by immunosequencing and related to cytomegalovirus serostatus. In addition to the first cohort of 666 subjects, a separate validation cohort of over 90 different subjects was used. The study combined high-throughput TCR immunosequencing, statistical association of individual TCRs with disease status, and machine learning to predict cytomegalovirus infection status. To study patterns of TCR occurrence, a later analysis re-analyzed previously published TCR beta repertoires from around 700 donors and added high-resolution HLA genotyping. The later analysis used no new phenotypic data to find candidate immune exposures, relying instead on TCR beta sequences and their occurrence across donors. In an earlier analysis of roughly 580 of the donors, high-throughput TCR beta sequencing was used to judge whether each TCR beta V gene segment behaved as functional or pseudogenic. Alongside the repertoire data, information on donor age, sex, ethnicity and CMV serostatus was compiled. A later genetic analysis used genome-wide SNP genotypes for about 60% of the roughly 700 donors, treating that subset as a discovery cohort. All discovery cohort repertoires had been generated using a single sequencing platform. HLA typing covered class I and class II loci at four-digit resolution. Typing coverage varied by locus: roughly 629-640 donors for A, B, C, DRB1 and DQB1; approximately 500 for DQA1; over 600 for DPA1; 400 to 480 for DPB1. A handful of DR-DQ haplotypes were handled as single units for association and clustering because linkage in the cohort was strong. On average, roughly 250,000 unique TCR beta nucleotide sequences were sequenced per donor among a few hundred genotyped donors of the cohort, with 15% to 20% of those sequences being non-productive. The paper's findings and limits, for the study overall: CMV serostatus was the only immune exposure information available for the cohort. Most TCR sequences were seen in very few donors, while some public TCRs were found in many individuals. Compared with the roughly 720-donor mean, donors in an Asian-associated ancestry cluster had fewer N-insertions in productive TCRs, according to a later genetic analysis. In vitro tests confirmed that a few of the cytomegalovirus-associated TCR beta chains recognize cytomegalovirus antigens. The sequencing pipeline was judged likely to have produced a cluster of highly shared sequence variants as a technical artifact. According to a later analysis, TCR association rates differed among HLA loci, with DRB1 alleles showing the most associated TCRs and HLA-C alleles showing the fewest. A later analysis found that most CMV-associated TCR beta chains appeared HLA-restricted, with HLA associations seemingly driven largely by CMV exposure. A later genetic analysis associated a missense DCLRE1C variant with V-gene and J-gene trimming of TCR beta chains, and an independent cohort replicated the association. Presence/absence analyses assumed roughly uniform sequencing depth across donors, an assumption that may not hold. Correlated functional status among segregating V segments might reflect linkage disequilibrium, but an unknown experimental factor could not be ruled out. Compared with equally common non-associated chains, HLA-associated TCR beta chains in a later analysis were more clonally expanded and had lower generation probabilities. When HLA alleles, especially DR and DQ, strongly co-occurred, attributing TCR associations to individual alleles was difficult. It was suggested by the authors that the approach could potentially be generalized to other disease states and immunological phenotypes. Cytomegalovirus status was reported to be diagnosed by the classifier with high specificity and sensitivity in both the original and validation cohorts. About 17 rarely observed V segments, including chromosome 9 orphons, were excluded from the earlier analysis of some 590 of the donors because counts were too low. In the study, 150 to 200 TCR beta chains were listed as associated with cytomegalovirus. In this cohort, only TCR beta chains were sequenced, and detectable features were limited by the absence of alpha or paired-chain data. In an earlier analysis of approximately 590 of the donors, most TCR beta V segments appeared in productive rearrangements about 87% or about 30% of the time, broadly matching IMGT annotations. Because HLA typing was missing for some donors at each locus, association tests included only the typed subset. A further reported finding was that TCR beta sequences accurately predicted the HLA-A and HLA-B alleles for most subjects in the first cohort. A later analysis associated 16,951 TCR beta sequences with specific HLA alleles at a false discovery rate of 0.05. According to a later analysis, parvovirus B19, influenza, CMV and Epstein-Barr virus appeared linked to several top co-occurrence clusters. Because the 87-base-pair reads could not distinguish some IMGT-functional V segments, including TRBV6-2 and TRBV6-3, those segments were excluded.

The cohort consisted of hundreds of healthy bone marrow donors. At the time of sampling, all cohort members were nominally healthy, though unrecorded immune exposures were likely present. The donor tested CMV seropositive, placing the donor among the 289 seropositive members of the cohort. A peripheral blood sample was collected from each donor, and TCR beta sequencing was performed on peripheral blood mononuclear cells. The Qiagen DNeasy Blood Extraction Kit was used to extract genomic DNA from the blood cell samples. Regarding this clone: Its antigen specificity is not known. Base qualities are not recorded, but no much larger clone differs from it by a single base.

Library creation used the immunoSEQ multiplex PCR assay. For the multiplex PCR, a mixture combining 60 forward primers for TCR Vbeta segments and 13 reverse primers for TCR Jbeta segments was used. A multiplex PCR assay on genomic DNA amplified the CDR3 region of rearranged TCR beta genes. Amplified TCR beta libraries were sequenced as 87-base-pair reads on the Illumina HiSeq System. In the source study's methods: A later analysis counted approximately 76 million unique TCR beta chains across the 550 to 750 repertoires, and some 11 million of these chains were shared by at least two donors. Raw reads were error-corrected and collapsed into unique sequences by a nearest-neighbor algorithm in which closely related sequences were merged to remove PCR and sequencing errors. Alignment of CDR3 sequences to IMGT reference sequences was used to assign V, D and J gene segments. For a sequence to be retained, at least a six-nucleotide match to both a V gene segment and a J gene segment was required. Rearrangements were called productive when the CDR3 lacked stop codons and stayed in frame with V and J; all others were non-productive. CDR3 was defined according to IMGT convention as the region running from the second conserved V-encoded cysteine to the conserved J-encoded phenylalanine. In an earlier analysis of more than 550 of the donors, sequences lacking an unambiguous match to a single V gene segment were excluded. In an earlier analysis of several hundred of the donors, V segments were called functional above 56.7% productive rearrangements and were called segregating when the between-donor standard deviation exceeded 5%. A statistical classification framework was built to diagnose cytomegalovirus status from the catalog of TCR beta chain sequences. In a later analysis, V and J genes were assigned by comparing TCR nucleotide sequences against IMGT/GENE-DB human TR gene sequences. Using the TCRdist pipeline, a later analysis assigned CDR3 sequences along with most-parsimonious VDJ recombination scenarios. In a later analysis, each TCR beta chain was defined by its CDR3 amino acid sequence together with its V-gene family, and reads lacking a unique V-gene family were excluded. To address suspected cross-contamination and a sequencing artifact, a later analysis removed approximately 590 highly shared, low-generation-probability nucleotide sequences. A later analysis calculated a clonal expansion index for each public chain from normalized within-repertoire ranks of inferred template counts. Generation probabilities in a later analysis came from a VDJ recombination model fitted to out-of-frame rearrangements, and those results were checked against IGoR. Hypergeometric tests were used in a later analysis to score TCR-TCR, TCR-HLA and TCR-CMV co-occurrence, with a repertoire-size bias correction applied to the TCR pairs. A later analysis estimated false discovery rates by permuting HLA or CMV assignments 20 times. A later analysis grouped co-occurring TCRs with DBSCAN, adding TCRdist sequence similarity when clustering within HLA-allele-positive subsets. For co-occurrence clustering, repertoires with fewer than 30,000 or more than 120,000 public chains were excluded, along with roughly 5 repertoires with anomalous nucleotide sharing. TCRdb retrieved this table from immuneACCESS and kept in-frame rearrangements only. Not all clones are present; in checked studies, unresolved V genes account for under half, and no reason is known for the remainder. That table is the source of V, J and clone size, and D and trimming were worked out from the DNA. The sample table contains over 75,000 clones; only one count was recorded for around 74% of them. Around 7% of the sample belongs to the ten largest clones.

The CDR3 spans 12 residues, from the cysteine through the phenylalanine. Just the 36-base CDR3 DNA is kept, in frame starting at base 1. As encoded in the germline V gene (reference sequence), CDR1 is SGHNT while CDR2 is YYREEE. The chain couples TRBV5-4 to TRBJ2-7; the D segment cannot be called with confidence. The closer fit of TRBJ2-5 to the DNA end suggests the J call may be wrong. Sequencing used PBMCs. This TCR came from a man aged 40-55 years in good health and CMV-seropositive. The CDR3 amino acid sequence is: CASSLDTETQYF. In nucleotide form, the sequence is TGTGCCAGCAGCTTGGATACGGAGACCCAGTACTTC.